This is a list of T cell receptor beta chains from one sample in a study of blood T cell repertoires in COVID-19. Libraries were prepared by immunoSEQ multiplex PCR; TCRdb keeps only in-frame clonotypes and omits some of them. The sample lists over 150,000 clones, about 86% occurring once. The material sequenced was PBMCs or T cells enriched from blood (not recorded which). These receptors all come from a man aged 45-60 years who had recovered from COVID-19. CDR3s include the opening cysteine and the closing phenylalanine or tryptophan. D genes are given only for firm matches. Expanded clones get a size class; other rows say once, few or many, or leave the size out.

J,V,size,D,DNA,CDR3
TRBJ1-4,TRBV21-1,NA,NA,TGTGCCAGCAGCAAGCGGGGGGAGGCTCCAACTAATGAAAAACTGTTTTTT,CASSKRGEAPTNEKLFF
TRBJ2-7,TRBV30,NA,TRBD2,TGTGCCTGGACCTCTCCCGGCCTAGCGGTCTCCTACGAGCAGTACTTC,CAWTSPGLAVSYEQYF
TRBJ2-1,TRBV12-3/TRBV12-4,once,NA,TGTGCCAGCAGTCAAACTCGGAATGAGCAGTTCTTC,CASSQTRNEQFF
TRBJ1-4,TRBV7-2,NA,TRBD1,TGTGCCAGCAGCTTAGGGGGACAGCACAATAATGAAAAACTGTTTTTT,CASSLGGQHNNEKLFF
TRBJ1-5,TRBV29-1,NA,NA,TGCAGCGTTCAGGCAGGGAATCAGCCCCAGCATTTT,CSVQAGNQPQHF
TRBJ1-1,TRBV13,NA,TRBD1,TGTGCCAGCAGCTTAGGGGACAGGGGGAACACTGAAGCTTTCTTT,CASSLGDRGNTEAFF
TRBJ1-1,TRBV4-1,NA,NA,TGCGCCAGCAGCCAAGACAACAGGGTCACTGAAGCTTTCTTT,CASSQDNRVTEAFF
TRBJ1-5,TRBV5-8,NA,TRBD1,TGTGCCAGCAGCTTGGGGGACAGTCGGAATCAGCCCCAGCATTTT,CASSLGDSRNQPQHF
TRBJ1-2,TRBV6-6,NA,NA,TGTGCCAGCAGGAATTCGGCGGCGGGGTCCCATGGCTACACCTTC,CASRNSAAGSHGYTF
TRBJ1-4,TRBV6-1,NA,NA,TGTGCCAGCAGTGAAATGGGGGGAGGGGAAAAACTGTTTTTT,CASSEMGGGEKLFF
TRBJ2-7,TRBV18,NA,TRBD1,TGTGCCAGCTCACCTACATCGACAGGGGGTATATCCGAGCAGTACTTC,CASSPTSTGGISEQYF
TRBJ1-2,TRBV12-3/TRBV12-4,once,NA,TGTGCCAGCGGAGTTCAGTCTAACTATGGCTACACCTTC,CASGVQSNYGYTF
TRBJ1-1,TRBV6-5,many,NA,TGTGCCAGCAGTTCCGTTAGTCAGGGCAGGACTGAAGCTTTCTTT,CASSSVSQGRTEAFF
TRBJ1-2,TRBV27,NA,NA,TGTGCCACTAAACAGATTAACTATGGCTACACCTTC,CATKQINYGYTF
TRBJ2-3,TRBV29-1,NA,TRBD1,TGCAGCGTTAGACAGGGGACGGATACGCAGTATTTT,CSVRQGTDTQYF
TRBJ1-5,TRBV6-2/TRBV6-3,NA,TRBD1,TGTGCCAGCAGTTACGCCGAGAACAGGGGGCAACAGCCCCAGCATTTT,CASSYAENRGQQPQHF
TRBJ1-5,TRBV3-1/TRBV3-2,NA,NA,TGTGCCAGCAGCCAAGGTCCACCGGGGATTAGCAATCAGCCCCAGCATTTT,CASSQGPPGISNQPQHF
TRBJ1-1,TRBV5-1,NA,NA,TGCGCCAGCAATAAGGGGGAGAACACTGAAGCTTTCTTT,CASNKGENTEAFF
TRBJ2-1,TRBV9,NA,NA,TGTGCCAGCAGCGTAGATGTGGGGGGAGACGGGTTCTTC,CASSVDVGGDGFF
TRBJ2-7,TRBV4-1,NA,TRBD2,TGCGCCAGCACCTCAGAGGTAGCGGGGGCCCCGAGAGAGCAGTACTTC,CASTSEVAGAPREQYF
TRBJ1-1,TRBV3-1/TRBV3-2,NA,TRBD1,TGTGCCAGCAGCCTTCAAGGACAGGGTCACACTGAAGCTTTCTTT,CASSLQGQGHTEAFF
TRBJ2-2,TRBV4-1,few,TRBD1,TGCGCCAGCAGCCAAGTAGGGAGACAGGGCACCGGGGAGCTGTTTTTT,CASSQVGRQGTGELFF
TRBJ2-7,TRBV6-6,NA,NA,TGTGCCAGCAGGAGGGAAGGAGAGATTTACGAGCAGTACTTC,CASRREGEIYEQYF
TRBJ2-7,TRBV10-2,once,NA,TGCGCCAGCAGCCCCCGGGCAGGGTTTACCTACGAGCAGTACTTC,CASSPRAGFTYEQYF
TRBJ2-2,TRBV5-1,NA,TRBD1,TGCGCCAGCAGCCAGGGACAGGGGTACACCGGGGAGCTGTTTTTT,CASSQGQGYTGELFF
TRBJ2-3,TRBV6-4,NA,NA,TGTGCCAGCAGTGACGGGGGGGCAACAGATACGCAGTATTTT,CASSDGGATDTQYF
TRBJ1-1,TRBV7-9,once,NA,TGTGCCAGCAGCTTAGGACAGAACACTGAAGCTTTCTTT,CASSLGQNTEAFF
TRBJ1-4,TRBV10-2,NA,NA,TGCGCCAGCAGTGAGTCGGGCAATTCTAATGAAAAACTGTTTTTT,CASSESGNSNEKLFF
TRBJ2-1,TRBV5-6,few,TRBD1,TGTGCCAGCAGCGAACCGGGACAGGCAGCCTACAATGAGCAGTTCTTC,CASSEPGQAAYNEQFF
TRBJ1-2,TRBV20-1,NA,TRBD1,TGCAGTGCTAGTAAGGGACAGGGGGCGGCGGGTATCTATGGCTACACCTTC,CSASKGQGAAGIYGYTF
TRBJ1-1,TRBV12-5,NA,NA,TGTGCTAGTGGTTTGGTAATTTCCATGAACACTGAAGCTTTCTTT,CASGLVISMNTEAFF
TRBJ2-5,TRBV5-4,NA,TRBD1,TGTGCCAGCAGCCTCTCAGGGACAGGGCAGACCCAGTACTTC,CASSLSGTGQTQYF
TRBJ2-1,TRBV18,NA,TRBD2,TGTGCCAGCTCACCGCTGGGACTAGCGGGGGGGATCAGCTCCTACAATGAGCAGTTCTTC,CASSPLGLAGGISSYNEQFF
TRBJ1-1,TRBV25-1,NA,TRBD1,TGTGCCAGCAGTGGGGGGACAGGGCTGGGGAACACTGAAGCTTTCTTT,CASSGGTGLGNTEAFF
TRBJ2-5,TRBV5-1,NA,TRBD1,TGCGCCAGCAGCTTGGTCGGTCAGGGGGCAGGGGAGACCCAGTACTTC,CASSLVGQGAGETQYF
TRBJ2-3,TRBV9,NA,NA,TGTGCCAGCAGCGCCGAGGTGGGCGGGGCAGATACGCAGTATTTT,CASSAEVGGADTQYF
TRBJ1-1,TRBV4-3,NA,NA,TGCGCCAGCAGCCAAGAAGTAGGGGTGGGGACTGAAGCTTTCTTT,CASSQEVGVGTEAFF
TRBJ1-3,TRBV2,NA,TRBD1,TGTGCCAGCAGGGCGGGGACAGCTTCTGGAAACACCATATATTTT,CASRAGTASGNTIYF
TRBJ1-1,TRBV4-1,NA,NA,TGCGCCAGCAGCCAAGATAGCACACTCCAGGGCACTGAAGCTTTCTTT,CASSQDSTLQGTEAFF
TRBJ1-5,TRBV5-1,NA,TRBD1,TGCGCCAGCAGCCCAGGGGGTGGGAGCAATCAGCCCCAGCATTTT,CASSPGGGSNQPQHF
TRBJ2-5,TRBV10-3,NA,TRBD1,TGTGCCACCGGACCCGGGACAGGGAGAATTGAGACCCAGTACTTC,CATGPGTGRIETQYF
TRBJ2-4,TRBV6-2/TRBV6-3,NA,TRBD2,TGTGCCAGCACCCCCGGCGGGGGAAACATTCAGTACTTC,CASTPGGGNIQYF
TRBJ1-2,TRBV3-1/TRBV3-2,NA,TRBD1,TGTGCCAGCAGCCATCTCGGGACAGGGAACTATGGCTACACCTTC,CASSHLGTGNYGYTF
TRBJ1-6,TRBV27,NA,NA,TGTGCCAGCAGTTTAGTTCTTTATAATTCACCCCTCCACTTT,CASSLVLYNSPLHF
TRBJ1-6,TRBV5-1,NA,NA,TGCGCCAGCAGCTTGGGGAGGACAGACTATAATTCACCCCTCCACTTT,CASSLGRTDYNSPLHF
TRBJ2-5,TRBV2,once,NA,TGTGCCAGCAGTCGTAGTGTAGAGACCCAGTACTTC,CASSRSVETQYF
TRBJ2-7,TRBV7-2,once,TRBD1,TGTGCCAGCAGCTTAGCACAGGGGTTCGCCGAGCAGTACTTC,CASSLAQGFAEQYF